The 10 T cell receptor beta chains listed next were all sequenced from one sample in a study of blood T cell repertoires in COVID-19. Method: immunoSEQ multiplex PCR; TCRdb's copy keeps in-frame clones and lacks some. The top ten hold less than 4.5% of the sample, which has more than 250,000 clones, roughly nine tenths seen once. Material: peripheral blood. The receptors were gathered from a young man with active or convalescent COVID-19.

This clone was recorded only once. The CDR3 DNA reads as TGTGCCAGCAGTAGGGGGCTGGAGGTGGAAGCTTTCTTT. As protein: CASSRGLEVEAFF. The chain is built from TRBV6-5 and TRBJ1-1; 7 bases match TRBD1. CDR3 length equals 13 residues. The V segment lost 5 bases and the J segment 8 bases; nucleotides outside the gene matches: 8. Germline CDR1 and CDR2: MNHEY and SVGAGI.

V gene TRBV30 combines with J gene TRBJ1-2; D may be TRBD1 (6 bases). Germline V gene lookup returns CDR1 GTSNPN and CDR2 SVGIG (reference sequence). The CDR3 totals 13 residues. V was shortened by 8 bases and J by 0 bases, with 13 bases between the two germline ends. CDR3: CARKTGSNYGYTF. CDR3 DNA: TGTGCCCGAAAGACAGGATCTAACTATGGCTACACCTTC.

This chain links TRBV28 with TRBJ1-5; D is ambiguous. CDR3 length: 15 residues. From germline, CDR1 is MDHEN and CDR2 SYDVKM. Trimming took off 6 bases at V and 0 bases at J, with 12 bases between the two ends. Here the CDR3 reads CASSPGGNSNQPQHF. The CDR3 DNA is TGTGCCAGCAGCCCCGGAGGGAATAGCAATCAGCCCCAGCATTTT. Full variable domain (rest looked up from reference TRBV28 and TRBJ1-5): DVKVTQSSRYLVKRTGEKVFLECVQDMDHENMFWYRQDPGLGLRLIYFSYDVKMKEKGDIPEGYSVSREKKERFSLILESASTNQTSMYLCASSPGGNSNQPQHFGDGTRLSIL.

The rearrangement links TRBV11-2 to TRBJ1-5; maybe TRBD1 (5 bases). Looked up from germline, CDR1 is SGHAT and CDR2 is FQNNGV. V was cut by 1 base and J by 7 bases, with 11 bases left in between. The CDR3 is 14 residues long. The chain's CDR3 is CASSLGPGLQPQHF. The CDR3 DNA is TGTGCCAGCAGCTTAGGTCCAGGGCTACAGCCCCAGCATTTT.

This clone was seen a single time. CDR3 sequence reads: CASSFGPYSNQPQHF. CDR3 sequence (DNA): TGTGCCAGCAGTTTTGGGCCTTATAGCAATCAGCCCCAGCATTTT. The chain recombines TRBV27 with TRBJ1-5, with D uncertain. V dropped 3 bases and J dropped 0 bases, with 9 bases sitting between them. Per the germline V gene, CDR1 is MNHEY and CDR2 is SMNVEV (reference sequence). The CDR3 runs 15 residues.

The V call is TRBV7-9, the J call TRBJ2-7; D possibly corresponds to TRBD1 (5 bases). The V and J ends lost 2 bases and 5 bases respectively, with 13 bases between them. The germline CDR1 and CDR2 sequences are SEHNR and FQNEAQ (reference sequence). The CDR3 is 14 amino acids. The CDR3 DNA follows: TGTGCCAGCAGCTTATTCCAGGGCTTAGACGAGCAGTACTTC. It translates to CASSLFQGLDEQYF.

The chain is built from TRBV25-1 and TRBJ2-5; 9 bases are shared with TRBD2. The J segment lost 2 bases and the V segment lost 1 base, leaving 8 bases of the junction unmatched. This CDR3 is 17 amino acids long. CDR1 is MGHDK, CDR2 SYGVNS, per germline. Here the CDR3 reads CASSELRVAGVQETQYF. CDR3 in DNA: TGTGCCAGCAGTGAATTAAGGGTAGCGGGAGTTCAAGAGACCCAGTACTTC.

This chain links TRBV4-2 with TRBJ2-7; the D is unclear. The CDR3 has 15 amino acids. Germline CDR1 is LGHNA and CDR2 is YNFKEQ. V was clipped by 0 bases and J by 1 base, with 10 bases between them. CDR3 loop: CASSQERLSSYEQYF. In DNA form, the CDR3 reads TGTGCCAGCAGCCAAGAGAGACTTTCATCCTACGAGCAGTACTTC.

This chain uses TRBV2 with TRBJ2-1; weak D call: TRBD2 (6 bases). The germline CDR1 and CDR2 sequences are SNHLY and FYNNEI. Trimming cost V 6 bases and J 8 bases, with 20 bases left between them. The CDR3 covers 15 residues. The CDR3 region has the DNA TGTGCCAGCAGATCAACTTGGGCTAGCGAACATGAGCAGTTCTTC. Amino acid sequence: CASRSTWASEHEQFF.

This rearrangement joins TRBV29-1 to TRBJ1-4; 8 positions match TRBD1. CDR3 size: 13 residues. V was clipped by 7 bases and J by 8 bases; unmatched bases: 9. From germline, CDR1 is SQVTM and CDR2 ANQGSEA. The CDR3, as DNA: TGCAGCGCCGACGGACAGGGAGGGGAAAAACTGTTTTTT. It is translated as CSADGQGGEKLFF.